Below, 5 T cell receptor beta chains from the same sample are listed, as sequenced in a study of blood T cell repertoires in COVID-19. Profiling relied on immunoSEQ multiplex PCR, and the TCRdb table lists in-frame clones only, not all of them. The sample shows approximately 210,000 clones, around 80% of them seen only once. The sample comprised peripheral blood. The receptors derive from a human donor in a cohort sampled during active COVID-19.

V usage is TRBV19 and J usage is TRBJ1-6; tentative D call: TRBD1 (6 bases). This CDR3 comprises 13 residues. Trimming took off 4 bases at V and 14 bases at J, with 15 bases between the two ends. From germline, CDR1 is LNHDA and CDR2 SQIVND (reference sequence). The CDR3 here is CASSTGQLKALHF. The CDR3 nucleotides are TGTGCCAGTAGTACCGGACAGTTAAAGGCCCTCCACTTT. The variable domain in full, completed from reference TRBV19 and TRBJ1-6, reads DGGITQSPKYLFRKEGQNVTLSCEQNLNHDAMYWYRQDPGQGLRLIYYSQIVNDFQKGDIAEGYSVSREKKESFPLTVTSAQKNPTAFYLCASSTGQLKALHFGNGTRLTVT.

CDR3 coding DNA: TGTGCCAGCAGCCCCCGGGACAGGTGGTCTTCCGGGGAGCTGTTTTTT. Protein product: CASSPRDRWSSGELFF. V and J are TRBV9 and TRBJ2-2; 8 bases match TRBD1. J was trimmed by 6 bases and V by 4 bases; bases with no gene match: 11. The length of the CDR3 is 16 residues. Germline V gene data show CDR1 as SGDLS and CDR2 as YYNGEE.

The chain combines TRBV9 with TRBJ2-1; 9 nucleotides agree with TRBD1. This CDR3 region has 13 residues. The trim removed 2 bases at V and 9 bases at J, leaving 3 bases unmatched. In germline, CDR1 is SGDLS, CDR2 YYNGEE. The CDR3 bases are TGTGCCAGCAGCGTTAGGGACAGGGTTGAGCAGTTCTTC. The encoded protein is CASSVRDRVEQFF.

This clone appeared once. The rearrangement links TRBV28 to TRBJ2-7, with TRBD2 matching 8 bases. Germline V lookup: CDR1 MDHEN, CDR2 SYDVKM. The CDR3 covers 15 residues. Trimming at V came to 4 bases and at J to 5 bases, leaving 10 bases not matched to a gene. CDR3 region: CASSSPGLVIDEQYF. In DNA form, the CDR3 reads TGTGCCAGCAGTTCACCGGGACTAGTGATCGACGAGCAGTACTTC.

V usage is TRBV27 and J usage is TRBJ2-2; TRBD2 matches at 7 bases. Germline V gene sequence: CDR1 MNHEY, CDR2 SMNVEV (reference sequence). The V gene end was trimmed by 5 bases and the J gene end by 5 bases; junction bases not matched to a gene: 8. The CDR3 is made up of 15 amino acids. The CDR3 DNA reads as TGTGCCAGCAGTACTCTAGCGGCAGGGACCGGGGAGCTGTTTTTT. Encoded protein: CASSTLAAGTGELFF.